Below, 30 T cell receptor beta chains from the same sample are listed, as sequenced in a study of T cell responses to AZD1222 COVID-19 vaccine. Libraries were prepared by immunoSEQ multiplex PCR; TCRdb keeps only in-frame clonotypes and omits some of them. The sample contains roughly 100,000 clones, 80% to 90% of which appear only once. The material sequenced was peripheral blood, taken on day 0 of AZD1222 vaccination. All receptors come from an adult in good health.

The chain is built from TRBV7-2 and TRBJ1-4, with TRBD1 matching over 10 bases. Per the germline V gene, CDR1 is SGHTA and CDR2 is FQGNSA. With 5 bases clipped from V and 8 bases from J, the junction kept 5 bases outside the gene matches. The CDR3 is 14 residues long. CDR3 amino acids: CASSRDRGGEKLFF. Here the CDR3 DNA reads TGTGCCAGCAGCCGGGACAGGGGTGGAGAAAAACTGTTTTTT. The whole variable domain, filled in from reference TRBV7-2 and TRBJ1-4, reads GAGVSQSPSNKVTEKGKDVELRCDPISGHTALYWYRQSLGQGLEFLIYFQGNSAPDKSGLPSDRFSAERTGGSVSTLTIQRTQQEDSAVYLCASSRDRGGEKLFFGSGTQLSVL.

The chain combines TRBV6-2 or TRBV6-3 with TRBJ2-7; TRBD2 might be the D (7 bases). The germline gives CDR1 MNHEY, CDR2 SVGEGT. V was shortened by 2 bases and J by 4 bases, with 21 bases between the two germline ends. The CDR3 runs 17 residues. The DNA of the CDR3 is TGTGCCAGCAGTTACCGCGGGGGCGGTAGGGCACCTTACGAGCAGTACTTC. This codes for CASSYRGGGRAPYEQYF.

The rearrangement uses TRBV30 and TRBJ1-2, with D uncertain. V was shortened by 0 bases and J by 6 bases, with 11 bases between the two germline ends. Germline V lookup: CDR1 GTSNPN, CDR2 SVGIG (reference sequence). The CDR3 is made up of 13 amino acids. The CDR3 coding sequence is TGTGCCTGGAGTGTGACTTCCATCCATGGCTACACCTTC. Amino acids: CAWSVTSIHGYTF. The entire variable domain, with the rest obtained from reference TRBV30 and TRBJ1-2, is as follows: SQTIHQWPATLVQPVGSPLSLECTVEGTSNPNLYWYRQAAGRGLQLLFYSVGIGQISSEVPQNLSASRPQDRQFILSSKKLLLSDSGFYLCAWSVTSIHGYTFGSGTRLTVV.

The chain employs TRBV7-9 and TRBJ1-1; unclear D gene. V was pared by 7 bases and J by 5 bases, with 14 bases between. Germline CDR1 is SEHNR and CDR2 is FQNEAQ (reference sequence). The CDR3 runs 13 residues. The CDR3 coding sequence is TGTGCCAGCAACCCGGCGGGTTGGACTGAAGCTTTCTTT. This encodes CASNPAGWTEAFF.

The genes are TRBV3-1 (or the pseudogene TRBV3-2) and TRBJ1-2; possible D gene TRBD1, 5 bases. Per germline, CDR1 LGHDT and CDR2 YNNKEL (reference sequence). The CDR3 runs 14 residues. The ends were cut back, 4 bases at V and 1 base at J, with 10 bases in the middle. The CDR3 DNA reads TGTGCCAGCAGCCGACAGACGGTTAACTATGGCTACACCTTC. Amino acids: CASSRQTVNYGYTF.

The rearrangement links TRBV12-3 or TRBV12-4 to TRBJ1-2, with unresolved D. V dropped 1 base and J dropped 7 bases, with 10 bases sitting between them. The CDR3 totals 13 residues. CDR3 sequence: CASSLEGTVGYTF. CDR3 coding DNA: TGTGCCAGCAGTTTAGAGGGTACGGTTGGCTACACCTTC.

This sequence joins TRBV5-1 and TRBJ2-7; 8 bases map to TRBD2. The J segment lost 6 bases and the V segment lost 0 bases, leaving 8 bases of the junction unmatched. CDR1 and CDR2 from the germline V gene are SGHRS and YFSETQ. The CDR3 totals 15 residues. The CDR3 sequence is CASSLAAGGSAEQYF. CDR3 bases: TGCGCCAGCAGCTTGGCGGCGGGAGGTTCGGCCGAGCAGTACTTC.

The V call is TRBV13, the J call TRBJ2-1; 7 nucleotides match TRBD2. Looked up from germline, CDR1 is PRHDT and CDR2 is FYEKMQ (reference sequence). V shed 2 bases and J 8 bases; nucleotides not matched to a gene: 12. The CDR3 sequence is 16 residues long. CDR3 in amino acids: CASSLRERGLLYEQFF. CDR3 bases: TGTGCCAGCAGCTTAAGGGAGCGGGGCCTCCTATATGAGCAGTTCTTC.

V gene TRBV7-2 combines with J gene TRBJ2-2, with D uncertain. Trimming cost V 4 bases and J 6 bases, with 9 bases left between them. Per germline, CDR1 SGHTA and CDR2 FQGNSA. This CDR3 contains 13 residues. The CDR3 DNA sequence: TGTGCCAGCAGCTCAAACCTCCCCGGGGAGCTGTTTTTT. It translates to CASSSNLPGELFF.

V is TRBV7-2 and J is TRBJ1-3, with a tentative D call TRBD1 (6 bases). V lost 5 bases to trimming and J lost 4 bases, with 15 bases between them. The CDR3 spans 15 residues. CDR1 is SGHTA, CDR2 FQGNSA, per germline. The CDR3 reads CASSQTTGSGNTIYF. The CDR3 bases are TGTGCCAGCAGCCAAACAACAGGGTCAGGAAACACCATATATTTT.

The V call is TRBV7-6, the J call TRBJ1-1; D not certain. CDR3 length: 11 residues. The germline V gene encodes CDR1 SGHVS and CDR2 FNYEAQ. V lost 6 bases and J lost 3, with 5 bases in between. CDR3 nucleotide sequence: TGTGCCAGCAGTTTTGACACTGAAGCTTTCTTT. It translates to CASSFDTEAFF. The full variable domain, rest sourced from reference TRBV7-6 and TRBJ1-1, is GAGVSQSPRYKVTKRGQDVALRCDPISGHVSLYWYRQALGQGPEFLTYFNYEAQQDKSGLPNDRFSAERPEGSISTLTIQRTEQRDSAMYRCASSFDTEAFFGQGTRLTVV.

V is TRBV5-1 and J is TRBJ1-4; possible D gene TRBD1, 6 bases. Trimming shortened V by 4 bases and J by 0 bases, and 10 bases separated the two germline ends. Germline V gene sequence: CDR1 SGHRS, CDR2 YFSETQ. This CDR3 has 15 residues. The CDR3 DNA reads TGCGCCAGCAGCCGGGACAATCCAACTAATGAAAAACTGTTTTTT. Its protein is CASSRDNPTNEKLFF.

In this sample, this clone turned up once. The rearrangement links TRBV24-1 to TRBJ1-5, with 8 bases fitting TRBD1. The CDR3 runs 17 residues. V shed 1 base and J 6 bases; nucleotides not matched to a gene: 10. Germline CDR1 is KGHDR and CDR2 is SFDVKD. The CDR3 region is CATSDFRSRGPGQPQHF. The CDR3 DNA sequence: TGTGCCACCAGTGATTTCCGTTCCAGGGGGCCGGGTCAGCCCCAGCATTTT.

The chain is built from TRBV9 and TRBJ1-5, with D hard to call. The CDR3 has 14 residues. V dropped 0 bases and J dropped 2 bases, with 6 bases sitting between them. Germline CDR1 SGDLS, CDR2 YYNGEE. CDR3 protein: CASSVGAGNQPQHF. The CDR3 DNA follows: TGTGCCAGCAGCGTAGGGGCAGGCAATCAGCCCCAGCATTTT. The full variable domain, its missing parts supplied by reference TRBV9 and TRBJ1-5, is DSGVTQTPKHLITATGQRVTLRCSPRSGDLSVYWYQQSLDQGLQFLIQYYNGEERAKGNILERFSAQQFPDLHSELNLSSLELGDSALYFCASSVGAGNQPQHFGDGTRLSIL.

CDR3 coding DNA: TGCGCCAGCAGCCCGACCAGGTGGGACACTGAAGCTTTCTTT. This gives the protein CASSPTRWDTEAFF. The V call is TRBV5-1, the J call TRBJ1-1, with no clear D. CDR3 size: 14 residues. Deletions cut 4 bases from V and 3 bases from J, with 13 bases between. Germline V gene data show CDR1 as SGHRS and CDR2 as YFSETQ.

The V gene is TRBV9, the J gene TRBJ2-7; a weak D match, TRBD2 (7 bases). The germline V gene encodes CDR1 SGDLS and CDR2 YYNGEE. This CDR3 is built from 14 residues. Trimming removed 3 bases from V and 2 bases from J, with 12 bases in between. The CDR3 region has the DNA TGTGCCAGCAGCGAGGGGGGGTACACCTACGAGCAGTACTTC. Its protein product is CASSEGGYTYEQYF.

This chain joins TRBV7-8 and TRBJ2-7; a weak D match, TRBD1 (6 bases). This CDR3 comprises 14 residues. V was cut by 5 bases and J by 0 bases, with 11 bases left in between. From germline, CDR1 is SGHVS and CDR2 FQNEAQ. DNA of the CDR3: TGTGCCAGCAGCCCGGACAGTACCTCCTACGAGCAGTACTTC. This sequence encodes CASSPDSTSYEQYF.

The chain is built from TRBV6-5 and TRBJ1-4; 10 bases agree with TRBD1. CDR3 length: 14 residues. V trimming: 9 bases; J trimming: 3 bases; junction bases outside the gene matches: 4. Germline CDR1 MNHEY, CDR2 SVGAGI. In nucleotides, the CDR3 is TGTGCCAGTTGGGGGACAGGGGCTAATGAAAAACTGTTTTTT. Protein: CASWGTGANEKLFF.

The chain couples TRBV6-1 to TRBJ1-2, with TRBD1 matching over 9 bases. CDR3 size: 15 residues. Germline trimming cut 1 base from V and 7 bases from J; bases unmatched to any gene: 7. From germline, CDR1 is MNHNS and CDR2 SASEGT. As DNA, the CDR3 is TGTGCCAGCAGTGAAGTACAGGGGGCGAGTGCTGGCTACACCTTC. This translates into CASSEVQGASAGYTF.

V and J are TRBV29-1 and TRBJ2-2, with D tentatively TRBD1 (6 bases). Trimming removed 3 bases at V and 4 bases at J, with 12 bases between. This CDR3 contains 14 residues. Looked up from germline, CDR1 is SQVTM and CDR2 is ANQGSEA. CDR3 region: CSVDQGTGTGELFF. Here the CDR3 DNA reads TGCAGCGTTGACCAGGGGACGGGCACCGGGGAGCTGTTTTTT.

This clone was counted only a few times. The chain employs TRBV2 and TRBJ2-2, with D tentatively TRBD1 (6 bases). The CDR3 contains 15 residues. Germline V gene sequence: CDR1 SNHLY, CDR2 FYNNEI. Trimming took off 2 bases at V and 1 base at J, with 8 bases between the two ends. As DNA, the CDR3 is TGTGCCAGCAGTGAATCGGGACAGAACACCGGGGAGCTGTTTTTT. Translating it yields CASSESGQNTGELFF.

The CDR3: CASSQGMSNQPQHF. In DNA form, the CDR3 reads TGCGCCAGCAGCCAAGGGATGAGCAATCAGCCCCAGCATTTT. The chain is built from TRBV4-1 and TRBJ1-5; D is undetermined. CDR1 MGHRA and CDR2 YSYEKL come from the germline V gene. CDR3 length equals 14 residues. The V and J ends lost 1 base and 1 base respectively, with 5 bases between them.

Regarding this clone: Different DNA sequences within this sample yield the same CDR3. The chain links TRBV6-5 to TRBJ1-2, with D possibly TRBD1 on 6 matching bases. The CDR3 has 13 amino acids. CDR1 and CDR2 (germline): MNHEY, SVGAGI. Trimming took off 0 bases at V and 4 bases at J, with 6 bases between the two ends. The CDR3 DNA reads TGTGCCAGCAGTTACTCACAGGGCTATGGCTACACCTTC. It translates to CASSYSQGYGYTF.

This clone occurred once. CDR3 bases: TGTGCCAGCAGCGTAGGATGGGACGGGGATATTTCACCCCTCCACTTT. Translating it yields CASSVGWDGDISPLHF. This chain joins TRBV9 and TRBJ1-6; tentative D call: TRBD1 (5 bases). The V end was cut by 0 bases, the J end by 9 bases, with 16 bases between. The CDR3 has 16 residues. Germline CDR1 and CDR2: SGDLS and YYNGEE. Full variable domain (rest looked up from reference TRBV9 and TRBJ1-6): DSGVTQTPKHLITATGQRVTLRCSPRSGDLSVYWYQQSLDQGLQFLIQYYNGEERAKGNILERFSAQQFPDLHSELNLSSLELGDSALYFCASSVGWDGDISPLHFGNGTRLTVT.

V usage is TRBV5-1 and J usage is TRBJ2-1; TRBD2 matches at 13 bases. V was clipped by 1 base and J by 6 bases; unmatched bases: 4. The CDR3 runs to 16 residues. The germline gives CDR1 SGHRS, CDR2 YFSETQ. The CDR3 DNA reads as TGCGCCAGCAGCTTGACTAGCGGGGGGGCACGCAATGAGCAGTTCTTC. Translated, it gives CASSLTSGGARNEQFF.

The CDR3 DNA follows: TGTGCCAGCAGCTTAATATCTGAAGCTTTCTTT. This sequence encodes CASSLISEAFF. The chain couples TRBV7-2 to TRBJ1-1; D call uncertain. The CDR3 length is 11 residues. Trimming removed 2 bases at V and 6 bases at J, with 4 bases between. Germline values: CDR1 SGHTA, CDR2 FQGNSA.

The chain is built from TRBV28 and TRBJ1-1; D gene uncertain. The CDR3 has 12 residues. Trimming removed 6 bases at V and 4 bases at J, with 9 bases between. Germline CDR1 reads MDHEN; CDR2 reads SYDVKM. The CDR3 DNA follows: TGTGCCAGCAGCCCTCACGGCACTGAAGCTTTCTTT. It specifies CASSPHGTEAFF.

The V gene is TRBV7-9, the J gene TRBJ1-6, with 9 bases aligning to TRBD1. After removal of 5 bases from V and 4 bases from J, the junction contained 3 bases not matched to a gene. The CDR3 is 15 amino acids. The germline CDR1 and CDR2 sequences are SEHNR and FQNEAQ (reference sequence). This CDR3 is CASSPGTGYNSPLHF. The CDR3 coding sequence is TGTGCCAGCAGCCCTGGGACAGGGTATAATTCACCCCTCCACTTT.

This clone was counted only a few times. The V gene is TRBV11-2, the J gene TRBJ2-1, with 8 bases lining up with TRBD2. The germline V gene has CDR1 SGHAT and CDR2 FQNNGV. Trimming cost V 1 base and J 3 bases; bases outside gene matches: 5. CDR3 length equals 16 residues. The CDR3 spells CASSLASGLVYNEQFF. CDR3 nucleotide sequence: TGTGCCAGCAGCTTAGCCTCGGGACTAGTCTACAATGAGCAGTTCTTC.

This CDR3 is CASSLPTGGRQPQHF. The CDR3 region has the DNA TGTGCCAGTAGTCTCCCGACAGGGGGAAGGCAGCCCCAGCATTTT. The chain has TRBV19 and TRBJ1-5; 9 nucleotides match TRBD1. The germline V gene encodes CDR1 LNHDA and CDR2 SQIVND (reference sequence). The CDR3 is made up of 15 amino acids. The junction had 9 bases not matched to a gene; V was cut back by 5 bases and J by 7 bases.